These T cell receptor beta chains were read from a single sample in a study of T cell responses to AZD1222 COVID-19 vaccine. Sequenced by immunoSEQ multiplex PCR; TCRdb stores in-frame clones only, minus some. The sample has around 92,000 clones; about nine tenths are singletons. The input for sequencing was peripheral blood, taken on day 0 of AZD1222 vaccination. The receptors come from an adult in good health. The CDR3 runs from the conserved cysteine through the conserved F or W. The order of the fields is J gene, D gene, clone size, V gene, CDR3 DNA, CDR3 protein. A D gene is named only where the DNA matches it firmly. Clone size is given for some rows only: seen once, a few or many times, or a class if the clone is expanded.

TRBJ1-1,NA,NA,TRBV18,TGTGCCAGCTCACCCGGTACGGGGGTCTATGCTTTCTTT,CASSPGTGVYAFF
TRBJ1-1,NA,once,TRBV20-1,TGCAGTGCTCTCCGACAGACTGAAGCTTTCTTT,CSALRQTEAFF
TRBJ1-2,NA,NA,TRBV18,TGTGCCAGCTCACCAGAAGCCAGGGCGACGGGCTACACCTTC,CASSPEARATGYTF
TRBJ1-2,NA,NA,TRBV7-8,TGTGCCAGCAGCCCCCGGGACGGTTCCTCTTCCTACACCTTC,CASSPRDGSSSYTF
TRBJ2-1,TRBD1,NA,TRBV19,TGTGCCAGTAGTATAAGCCTTGGACAGGGCAGGTACAATGAGCAGTTCTTC,CASSISLGQGRYNEQFF
TRBJ1-1,TRBD1,NA,TRBV5-4,TGTGCCAGCAGCTGGGGACAGACGAACACTGAAGCTTTCTTT,CASSWGQTNTEAFF
TRBJ1-6,NA,NA,TRBV2,TGTGCCAGCAGTGAATTCCGGACGGGTAATTCACCCCTCCACTTT,CASSEFRTGNSPLHF
TRBJ1-1,NA,few,TRBV7-8,TGTGCCAGCAGCATCGGCCGGAACACTGAAGCTTTCTTT,CASSIGRNTEAFF
TRBJ1-5,NA,NA,TRBV19,TGTGCCAGTAGTATGTGGGGGCGGCGGGGCAATCAGCCCCAGCATTTT,CASSMWGRRGNQPQHF
TRBJ1-2,NA,NA,TRBV3-1/TRBV3-2,TGTGCCAGCAGCCCGAACCATCGCTATGGCTACACCTTC,CASSPNHRYGYTF
TRBJ1-5,NA,NA,TRBV6-1,TGTGCCAGCAGTGACGACAGCCATCAGCCCCAGCATTTT,CASSDDSHQPQHF
TRBJ2-7,TRBD1,NA,TRBV7-9,TGTGCCAGCAGCATCGACAGGGTTGGGCAGTACTTC,CASSIDRVGQYF
TRBJ2-7,TRBD1,once,TRBV14,TGTGCCAGCAGGAGGGGGCTAGGCGAGCAGTACTTC,CASRRGLGEQYF
TRBJ2-5,NA,NA,TRBV7-2,TGTGCCAGCAGCTTAGTAGGGGGATTTGAGGAGACCCAGTACTTC,CASSLVGGFEETQYF
TRBJ1-2,NA,NA,TRBV6-5,TGTGCCAGCAAAATAAGGGACGGGTATGGCTACACCTTC,CASKIRDGYGYTF
TRBJ2-7,NA,NA,TRBV6-2/TRBV6-3,TGTGCCAGCAGCCGACCGACAGGCCGCTCCTACGAGCAGTACTTC,CASSRPTGRSYEQYF
TRBJ2-6,TRBD1,NA,TRBV6-1,TGTGCCAGCAGTGCAGGACAGGGGGATGCTGGGGCCAACGTCCTGACTTTC,CASSAGQGDAGANVLTF
TRBJ1-6,NA,NA,TRBV27,TGTGCCAGCAGGGGCACGGCCGGCTCCTATAATTCACCCCTCCACTTT,CASRGTAGSYNSPLHF
TRBJ2-1,TRBD1,once,TRBV7-9,TGTGCCAGCAGCCGGGGACAGGGAGATGTGAATGAGCAGTTCTTC,CASSRGQGDVNEQFF
TRBJ1-5,TRBD1,NA,TRBV2,TGTGCCAGCAGGGTAGGGACAGGGGTACAGCCCCAGCATTTT,CASRVGTGVQPQHF
TRBJ1-2,NA,NA,TRBV6-5,TGTGCCAGCAGCCAAGGGGTCTATGGCTACACCTTC,CASSQGVYGYTF
TRBJ2-7,NA,NA,TRBV5-1,TGCGCCAGCAGCTGGGATCGCTACGAGCAGTACTTC,CASSWDRYEQYF